Listed below are T cell receptor beta chains from one sample, sequenced in a study of T cells expressing NK-cell markers. TCRdb reprocessed the 5' RACE reads, keeping one entry per CDR3 protein, no DNA. The listing contains 150,000 to 160,000 distinct CDR3 sequences. The sequencing input was blood T cells: a sorted CD56 or NKG2C T cell subset, CD4+ or CD8+ T cells, or bulk PBMC T cells (not recorded which). These receptors were obtained from a woman aged 45-65 years in good health. Both conserved end residues are part of each CDR3. Fields, in order: V gene, CDR3 length, J gene, CDR3 protein.

TRBV10-3,13,TRBJ2-1,CAITGQGYNEQFF
TRBV7-9,13,TRBJ2-1,CASSLVGIQGGFF
TRBV2,12,TRBJ2-7,CASEGDTYEQYF
TRBV19,13,TRBJ1-2,CASSISSVYGYTF
TRBV2,12,TRBJ2-1,CASILRGNEQFF
TRBV27,14,TRBJ1-1,CASSPIDSNTEAFF
TRBV7-7,13,TRBJ2-2,CASSLEGIGELFF
TRBV20-1,14,TRBJ2-7,CSARRGTGTYEQYF
TRBV25-1,16,TRBJ2-2,CASSDRDYSNTGELFF
TRBV5-1,15,TRBJ1-1,CASSLEDMMNTEAFF
TRBV10-3,15,TRBJ1-6,CAISEEPERDSPLHF
TRBV6-5,14,TRBJ2-1,CASSYERTSEVKFF
TRBV7-9,15,TRBJ1-2,CASSLSDGGDYGYTF
TRBV27,13,TRBJ1-5,CASSLSGLRPQHF
TRBV25-1,12,TRBJ2-1,CASSELDNEQFF
TRBV12-5,15,TRBJ2-1,CASGSTPSSYNEQFF
TRBV12-3/TRBV12-4,15,TRBJ2-1,CASSTRRTTYNEQFF
TRBV5-6,17,TRBJ2-5,CASSLGVASGSEETQYF